This entry concerns a single T cell receptor (beta chain). Its target is unknown. The data were obtained in a study of blood T cells in healthy people across ages. Study-wide findings and caveats: Unsorted PBMCs blocked a conclusive comparison of naive and antigen-experienced cells. TCR beta diversity, measured per million T cells, fell in a roughly linear way with age.

CDR3 length: 17 residues. Trimming left V 4 bases short and J 0 bases short, with 19 bases between. Germline lookup yields CDR1 SEHNR and CDR2 FQNEAQ (reference sequence). Roughly 10 milliliters of peripheral blood were drawn from each donor. The use of a sample-barcoded 5' primer and a J-beta primer mix characterized a second PCR of 7 to 11 cycles. Tagging of each cDNA molecule was performed by a template-switch adaptor with 12 random nucleotides. From the 5' RACE reads, TCRdb called clonotypes with MiXCR, one entry per CDR3 protein. The repertoire consists of about 580,000 distinct CDR3 sequences, with roughly 48% occurring once and the leading ten covering roughly 25%.

J is TRBJ2-7 and V is TRBV7-9, with D perhaps assigned TRBD1 or TRBD2 (5 bases each). The clonotype originates from an elderly man in good health. The specimen was blood. The CDR3 coding sequence is TGTGCCAGCAGCTCCGGGGCGAGCCGCGTTTACTCCTACGAGCAGTACTTC. Translating it yields CASSSGASRVYSYEQYF.